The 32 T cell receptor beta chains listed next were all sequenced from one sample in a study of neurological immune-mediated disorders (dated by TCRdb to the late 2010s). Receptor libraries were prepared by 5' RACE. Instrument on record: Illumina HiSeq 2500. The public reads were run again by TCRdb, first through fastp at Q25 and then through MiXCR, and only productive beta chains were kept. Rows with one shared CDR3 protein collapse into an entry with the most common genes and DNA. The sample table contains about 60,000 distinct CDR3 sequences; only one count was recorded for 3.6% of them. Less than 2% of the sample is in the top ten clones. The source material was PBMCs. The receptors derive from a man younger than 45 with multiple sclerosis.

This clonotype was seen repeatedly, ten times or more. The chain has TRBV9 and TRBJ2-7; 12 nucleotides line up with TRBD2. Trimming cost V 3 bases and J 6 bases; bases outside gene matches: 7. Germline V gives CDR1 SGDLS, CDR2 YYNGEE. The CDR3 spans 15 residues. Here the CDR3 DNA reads TGTGCCAGCAGCGCGGCTAGCGGGAGGGCCTCCGAGCAGTACTTC. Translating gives CASSAASGRASEQYF. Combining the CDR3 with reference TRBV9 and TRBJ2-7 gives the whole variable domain DSGVTQTPKHLITATGQRVTLRCSPRSGDLSVYWYQQSLDQGLQFLIQYYNGEERAKGNILERFSAQQFPDLHSELNLSSLELGDSALYFCASSAASGRASEQYFGPGTRLTVT.

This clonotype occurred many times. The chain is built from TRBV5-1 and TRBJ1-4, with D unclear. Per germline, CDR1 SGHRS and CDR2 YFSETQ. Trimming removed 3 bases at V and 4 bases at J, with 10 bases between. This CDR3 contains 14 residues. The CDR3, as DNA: TGCGCCAGCAGCTCGGGTCGCGATAATGAAAAACTGTTTTTT. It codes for CASSSGRDNEKLFF.

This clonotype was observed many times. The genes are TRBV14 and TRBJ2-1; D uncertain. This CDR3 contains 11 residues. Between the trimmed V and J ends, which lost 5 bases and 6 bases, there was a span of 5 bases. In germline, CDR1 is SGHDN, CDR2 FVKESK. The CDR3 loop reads CASSDGNEQFF. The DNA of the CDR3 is TGTGCCAGCAGCGACGGCAATGAGCAGTTCTTC. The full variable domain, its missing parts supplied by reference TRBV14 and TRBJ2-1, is EAGVTQFPSHSVIEKGQTVTLRCDPISGHDNLYWYRRVMGKEIKFLLHFVKESKQDESGMPNNRFLAERTGGTYSTLKVQPAELEDSGVYFCASSDGNEQFFGPGTRLTVL.

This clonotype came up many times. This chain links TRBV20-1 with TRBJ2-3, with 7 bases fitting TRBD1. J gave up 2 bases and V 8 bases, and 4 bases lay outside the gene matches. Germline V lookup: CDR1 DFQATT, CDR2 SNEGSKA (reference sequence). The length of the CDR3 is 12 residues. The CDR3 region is CSSTGDTDTQYF. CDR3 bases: TGCAGTTCCACAGGGGACACAGATACGCAGTATTTT.

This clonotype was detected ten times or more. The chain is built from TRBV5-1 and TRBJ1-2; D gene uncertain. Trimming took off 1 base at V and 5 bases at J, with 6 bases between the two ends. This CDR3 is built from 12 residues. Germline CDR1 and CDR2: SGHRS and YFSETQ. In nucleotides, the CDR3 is TGCGCCAGCAGCTTGCGGGAGTATGGCTACACCTTC. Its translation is CASSLREYGYTF.

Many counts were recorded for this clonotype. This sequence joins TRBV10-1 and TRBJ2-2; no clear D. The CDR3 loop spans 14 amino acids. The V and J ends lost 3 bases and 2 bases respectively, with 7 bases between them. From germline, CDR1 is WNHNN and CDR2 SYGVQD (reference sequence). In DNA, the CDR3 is TGCGCCAGCAGTGAAACAGTCAACACCGGGGAGCTGTTTTTT. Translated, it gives CASSETVNTGELFF.

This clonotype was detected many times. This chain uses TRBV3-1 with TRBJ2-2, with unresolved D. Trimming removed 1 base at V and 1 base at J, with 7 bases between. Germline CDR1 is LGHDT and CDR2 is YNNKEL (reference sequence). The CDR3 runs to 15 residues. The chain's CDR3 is CASSQVWGNTGELFF. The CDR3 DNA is TGTGCCAGCAGCCAAGTGTGGGGGAACACCGGGGAGCTGTTTTTT.

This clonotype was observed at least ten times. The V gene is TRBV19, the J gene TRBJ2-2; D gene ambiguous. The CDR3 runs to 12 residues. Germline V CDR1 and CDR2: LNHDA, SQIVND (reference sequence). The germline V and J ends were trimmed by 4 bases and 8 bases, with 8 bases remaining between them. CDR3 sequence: CASSRPGGELFF. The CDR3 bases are TGTGCCAGTAGTAGGCCCGGGGGGGAGCTGTTTTTT.

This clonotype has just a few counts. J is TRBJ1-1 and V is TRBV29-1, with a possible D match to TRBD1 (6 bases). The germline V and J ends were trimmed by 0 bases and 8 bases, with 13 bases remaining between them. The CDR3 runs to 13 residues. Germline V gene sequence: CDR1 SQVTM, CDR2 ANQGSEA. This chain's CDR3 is CSVEDRGGGEAFF. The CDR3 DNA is TGCAGCGTTGAAGATAGGGGGGGCGGGGAAGCTTTCTTT.

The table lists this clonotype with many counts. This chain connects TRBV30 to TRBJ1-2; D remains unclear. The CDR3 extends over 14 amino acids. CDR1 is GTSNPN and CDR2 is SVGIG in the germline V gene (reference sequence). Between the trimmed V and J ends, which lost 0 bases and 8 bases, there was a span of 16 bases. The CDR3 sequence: CAWSVGGLSHGYTF. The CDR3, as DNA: TGTGCCTGGAGTGTAGGCGGACTTTCGCACGGCTACACCTTC.

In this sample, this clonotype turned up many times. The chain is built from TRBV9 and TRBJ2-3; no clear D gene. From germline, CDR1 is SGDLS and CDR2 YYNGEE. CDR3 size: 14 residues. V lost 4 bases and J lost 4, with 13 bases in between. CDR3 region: CASSTRSLPDTQYF. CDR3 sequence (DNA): TGTGCCAGCAGCACCCGTAGCCTCCCAGATACGCAGTATTTT.

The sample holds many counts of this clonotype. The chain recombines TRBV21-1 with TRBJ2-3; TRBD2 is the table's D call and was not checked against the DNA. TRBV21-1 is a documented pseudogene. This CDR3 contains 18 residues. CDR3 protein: CASSSRSTGLVGTDTQYF. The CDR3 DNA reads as TGTGCCAGCAGCTCCAGAAGTACGGGACTAGTGGGCACAGATACGCAGTATTTT.

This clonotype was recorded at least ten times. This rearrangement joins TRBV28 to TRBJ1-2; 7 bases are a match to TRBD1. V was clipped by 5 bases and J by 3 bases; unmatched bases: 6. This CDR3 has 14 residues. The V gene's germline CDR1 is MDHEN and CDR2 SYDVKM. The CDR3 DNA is TGTGCCAGCAGTACAAGGGACAGATACTATGGCTACACCTTC. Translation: CASSTRDRYYGYTF.

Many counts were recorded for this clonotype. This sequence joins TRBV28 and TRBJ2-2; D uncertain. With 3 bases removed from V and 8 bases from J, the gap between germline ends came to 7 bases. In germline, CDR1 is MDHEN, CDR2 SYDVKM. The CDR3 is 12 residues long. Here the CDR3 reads CASSLGSGELFF. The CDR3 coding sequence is TGTGCCAGCAGTTTGGGGTCAGGGGAGCTGTTTTTT.

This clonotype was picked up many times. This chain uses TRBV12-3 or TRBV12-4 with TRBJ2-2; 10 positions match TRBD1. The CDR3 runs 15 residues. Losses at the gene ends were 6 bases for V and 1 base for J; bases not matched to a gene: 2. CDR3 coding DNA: TGTGCCAGCAGCAGGACAGGGGGGAACACCGGGGAGCTGTTTTTT. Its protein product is CASSRTGGNTGELFF.

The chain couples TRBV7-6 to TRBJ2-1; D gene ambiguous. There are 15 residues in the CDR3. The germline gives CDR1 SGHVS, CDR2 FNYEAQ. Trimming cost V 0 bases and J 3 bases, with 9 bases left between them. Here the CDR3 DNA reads TGTGCCAGCAGCTTAGCTCTCAGAAACTACAATGAGCAGTTCTTC. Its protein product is CASSLALRNYNEQFF.

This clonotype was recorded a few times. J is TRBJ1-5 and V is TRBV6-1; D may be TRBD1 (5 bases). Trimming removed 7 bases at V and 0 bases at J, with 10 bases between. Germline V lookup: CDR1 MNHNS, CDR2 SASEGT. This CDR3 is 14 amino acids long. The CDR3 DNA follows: TGTGCCAGCACAGGGCAATATAGCAATCAGCCCCAGCATTTT. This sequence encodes CASTGQYSNQPQHF.

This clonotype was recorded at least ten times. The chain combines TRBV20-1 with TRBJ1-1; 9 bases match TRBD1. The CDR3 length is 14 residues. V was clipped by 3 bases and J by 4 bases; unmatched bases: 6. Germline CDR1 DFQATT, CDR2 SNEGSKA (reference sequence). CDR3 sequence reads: CSARGQGEGTEAFF. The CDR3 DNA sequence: TGCAGTGCTAGGGGACAGGGAGAGGGCACTGAAGCTTTCTTT.

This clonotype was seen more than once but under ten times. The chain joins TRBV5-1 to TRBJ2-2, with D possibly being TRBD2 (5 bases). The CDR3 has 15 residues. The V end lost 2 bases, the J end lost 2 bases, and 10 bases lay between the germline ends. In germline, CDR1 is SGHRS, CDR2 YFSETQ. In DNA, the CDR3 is TGCGCCAGCAGCTTTAGGAGGCCAAACACCGGGGAGCTGTTTTTT. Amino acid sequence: CASSFRRPNTGELFF.

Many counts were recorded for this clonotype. As DNA, the CDR3 is TGCAGTGCGTCTGAGACAGGGTTGTACACTGAAGCTTTCTTT. Encoded protein: CSASETGLYTEAFF. The chain joins TRBV20-1 to TRBJ1-1, with 7 bases aligning to TRBD1. The CDR3 length is 14 residues. The V gene end was trimmed by 6 bases and the J gene end by 3 bases; junction bases not matched to a gene: 10. The germline gives CDR1 DFQATT, CDR2 SNEGSKA (reference sequence).

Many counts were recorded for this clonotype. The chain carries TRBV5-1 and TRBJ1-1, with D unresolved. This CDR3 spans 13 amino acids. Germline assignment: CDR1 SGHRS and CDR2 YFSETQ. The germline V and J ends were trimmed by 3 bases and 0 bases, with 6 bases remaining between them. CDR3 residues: CASSWSLNTEAFF. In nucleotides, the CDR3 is TGCGCCAGCAGCTGGAGTTTGAACACTGAAGCTTTCTTT.

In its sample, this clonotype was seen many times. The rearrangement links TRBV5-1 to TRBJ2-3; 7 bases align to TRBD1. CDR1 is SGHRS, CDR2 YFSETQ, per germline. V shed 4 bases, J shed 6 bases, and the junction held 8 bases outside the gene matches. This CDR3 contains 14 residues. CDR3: CASSPTGTSDTQYF. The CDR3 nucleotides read TGCGCCAGCAGCCCGACAGGGACCTCGGATACGCAGTATTTT.

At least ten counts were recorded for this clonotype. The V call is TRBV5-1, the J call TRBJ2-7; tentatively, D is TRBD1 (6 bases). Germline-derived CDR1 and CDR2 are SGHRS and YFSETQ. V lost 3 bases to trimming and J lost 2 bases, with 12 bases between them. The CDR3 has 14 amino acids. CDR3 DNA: TGCGCCAGCAGCTCAGGGGCCAGGACCTACGAGCAGTACTTC. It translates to CASSSGARTYEQYF.

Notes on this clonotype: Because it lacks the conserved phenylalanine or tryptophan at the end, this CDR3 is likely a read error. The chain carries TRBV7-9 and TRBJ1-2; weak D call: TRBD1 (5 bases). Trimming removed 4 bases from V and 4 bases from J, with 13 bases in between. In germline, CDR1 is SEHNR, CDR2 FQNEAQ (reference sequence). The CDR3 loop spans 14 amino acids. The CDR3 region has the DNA TGTGCCAGCAGCTCCGGGGACCGGGGCTATGGCTACACCTGC. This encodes CASSSGDRGYGYTC.

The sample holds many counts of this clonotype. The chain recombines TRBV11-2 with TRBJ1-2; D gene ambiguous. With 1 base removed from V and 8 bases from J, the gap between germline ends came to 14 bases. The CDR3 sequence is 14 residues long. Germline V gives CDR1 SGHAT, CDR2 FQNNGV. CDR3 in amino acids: CASSLGRATDGYTF. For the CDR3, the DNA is TGTGCCAGCAGCTTAGGTCGGGCGACGGACGGCTACACCTTC.

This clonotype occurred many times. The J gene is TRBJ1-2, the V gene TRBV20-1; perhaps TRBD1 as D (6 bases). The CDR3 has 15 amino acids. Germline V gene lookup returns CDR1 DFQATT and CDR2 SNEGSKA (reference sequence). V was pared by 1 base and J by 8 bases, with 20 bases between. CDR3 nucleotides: TGCAGTGCTAGAGGGGGGGGCCAGGGCGCTGCGGGCTACACCTTC. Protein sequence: CSARGGGQGAAGYTF.

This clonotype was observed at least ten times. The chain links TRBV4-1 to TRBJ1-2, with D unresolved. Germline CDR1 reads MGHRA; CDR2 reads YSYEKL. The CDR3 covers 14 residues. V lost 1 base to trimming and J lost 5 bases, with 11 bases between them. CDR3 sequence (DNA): TGCGCCAGCAGCCAAGTCGGCAGACCTTATGGCTACACCTTC. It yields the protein CASSQVGRPYGYTF.

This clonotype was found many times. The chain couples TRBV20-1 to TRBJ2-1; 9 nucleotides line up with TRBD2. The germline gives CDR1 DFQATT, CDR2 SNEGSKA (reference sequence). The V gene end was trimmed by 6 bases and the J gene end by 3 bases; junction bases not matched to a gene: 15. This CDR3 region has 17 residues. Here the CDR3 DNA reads TGCAGTGCCTCGCCCCCGCCTAGCGGGGATTTCTACAATGAGCAGTTCTTC. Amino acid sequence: CSASPPPSGDFYNEQFF.

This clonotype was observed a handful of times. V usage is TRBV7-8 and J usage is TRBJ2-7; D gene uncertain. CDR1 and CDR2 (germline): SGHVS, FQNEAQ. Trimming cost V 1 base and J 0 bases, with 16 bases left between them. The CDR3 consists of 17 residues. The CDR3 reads CASSLVPTSYYSYEQYF. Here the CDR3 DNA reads TGTGCCAGCAGCTTAGTCCCCACCTCCTATTACTCCTACGAGCAGTACTTC.

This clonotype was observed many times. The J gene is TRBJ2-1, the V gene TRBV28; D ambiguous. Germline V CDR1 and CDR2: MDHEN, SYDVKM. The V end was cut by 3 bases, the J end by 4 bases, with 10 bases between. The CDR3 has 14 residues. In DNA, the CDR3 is TGTGCCAGCAGTTTTGCTCGTCAGTACAATGAGCAGTTCTTC. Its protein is CASSFARQYNEQFF. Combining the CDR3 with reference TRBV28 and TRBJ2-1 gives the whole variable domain DVKVTQSSRYLVKRTGEKVFLECVQDMDHENMFWYRQDPGLGLRLIYFSYDVKMKEKGDIPEGYSVSREKKERFSLILESASTNQTSMYLCASSFARQYNEQFFGPGTRLTVL.

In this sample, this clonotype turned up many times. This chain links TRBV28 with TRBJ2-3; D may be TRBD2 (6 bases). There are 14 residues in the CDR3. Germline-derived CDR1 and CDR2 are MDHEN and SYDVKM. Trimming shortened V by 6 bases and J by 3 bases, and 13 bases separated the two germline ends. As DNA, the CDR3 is TGTGCCAGCAGCGGGACTGGTCGTACAGATACGCAGTATTTT. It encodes CASSGTGRTDTQYF.

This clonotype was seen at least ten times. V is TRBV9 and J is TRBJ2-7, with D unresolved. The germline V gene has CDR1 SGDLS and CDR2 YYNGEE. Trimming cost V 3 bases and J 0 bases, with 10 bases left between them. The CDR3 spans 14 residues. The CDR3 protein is CASSEDPYSYEQYF. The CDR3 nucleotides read TGTGCCAGCAGCGAAGACCCGTACTCCTACGAGCAGTACTTC.